Following are 18 T cell receptor beta chains from one sample sequenced in a study of early T cells in non-severe SARS-CoV-2 infection. Using its own MiXCR run on the 5' RACE reads, TCRdb lists one record per CDR3 protein. This sample yields some 26,000 distinct CDR3 sequences, of which around 4% are seen a single time; roughly 4.2% belongs to the top ten. Input material: whole blood. Receptor source: an adult who was a healthcare worker with PCR-confirmed SARS-CoV-2 infection or an uninfected control (not recorded which).

This clonotype was detected many times. The chain carries TRBV7-2 and TRBJ2-5; 7 bases map to TRBD2. This CDR3 has 16 residues. With V trimmed by 6 bases and J by 0 bases, 10 bases remained unmatched. The germline V gene encodes CDR1 SGHTA and CDR2 FQGNSA. CDR3 region: CASSRRLAAYQETQYF. The CDR3 DNA is TGTGCCAGCAGTCGGAGACTAGCAGCTTACCAAGAGACCCAGTACTTC.

This clonotype has at least ten counts. The chain uses TRBV4-1 and TRBJ2-7; D not resolved. Germline assignment: CDR1 MGHRA and CDR2 YSYEKL. V was shortened by 4 bases and J by 3 bases, with 25 bases between the two germline ends. CDR3 length: 18 amino acids. CDR3 loop: CASSRTHLRTATYYEQYF. The CDR3 region has the DNA TGCGCCAGCAGCCGAACTCACCTCCGGACGGCCACCTACTACGAGCAGTACTTC.

This clonotype was counted at least ten times. V gene TRBV2 combines with J gene TRBJ1-4; TRBD1 agrees at 10 bases. The J segment lost 5 bases and the V segment lost 6 bases, leaving 0 bases of the junction unmatched. Per germline, CDR1 SNHLY and CDR2 FYNNEI. The CDR3 is 13 amino acids. CDR3: CASRDRGNEKLFF. CDR3 coding DNA: TGTGCCAGCAGGGACAGGGGGAATGAAAAACTGTTTTTT.

This clonotype was recorded a few times. This sequence joins TRBV18 and TRBJ2-7; TRBD1 agrees at 7 bases. CDR3 size: 16 residues. The germline gives CDR1 KGHSH, CDR2 LQKENI. Germline trimming cut 3 bases from V and 6 bases from J; bases unmatched to any gene: 14. The CDR3 is CASSPEGGRMSPEQYF. CDR3 nucleotide sequence: TGTGCCAGCTCACCGGAAGGGGGCAGGATGTCGCCCGAGCAGTACTTC.

This clonotype was observed many times. This rearrangement joins TRBV6-6 to TRBJ2-1; the D gene is possibly TRBD1 (6 bases). Germline V gene lookup returns CDR1 MNHNY and CDR2 SVGAGI (reference sequence). V shed 2 bases and J shed 4 bases, with 12 bases lying between them. The CDR3 is 15 residues long. The CDR3 nucleotides read TGTGCCAGCAGTTACGTTCAGGGGCGATACAATGAGCAGTTCTTC. It specifies CASSYVQGRYNEQFF.

This clonotype was recorded many times. The rearrangement links TRBV5-1 to TRBJ2-3; 8 nucleotides line up with TRBD2. Germline V lookup: CDR1 SGHRS, CDR2 YFSETQ. The ends lost 3 bases at V and 6 bases at J; junction bases unmatched: 15. The CDR3 covers 17 residues. CDR3 bases: TGCGCCAGCAGCTGGACTAAACCGGGACTAGTGGGGGATACGCAGTATTTT. It translates to CASSWTKPGLVGDTQYF. Filled out from reference TRBV5-1 and TRBJ2-3, the complete variable domain reads KAGVTQTPRYLIKTRGQQVTLSCSPISGHRSVSWYQQTPGQGLQFLFEYFSETQRNKGNFPGRFSGRQFSNSRSEMNVSTLELGDSALYLCASSWTKPGLVGDTQYFGPGTRLTVL.

This clonotype was found a few times. The CDR3 sequence: CASRRTGEAYNEQFF. The DNA for the CDR3 is TGCGCCAGCCGACGGACAGGGGAAGCCTACAATGAGCAGTTCTTC. This chain links TRBV5-1 with TRBJ2-1; 9 bases line up with TRBD1. CDR1 and CDR2 (germline): SGHRS, YFSETQ. The CDR3 has 15 amino acids. J was trimmed by 2 bases and V by 7 bases; bases with no gene match: 7.

CDR3 residues: CASSKTGAHYEQYF. The DNA for the CDR3 is TGTGCCAGCAGCAAGACAGGGGCGCACTACGAGCAGTACTTC. The chain couples TRBV25-1 to TRBJ2-7; 8 bases are a match to TRBD1. The J segment lost 3 bases and the V segment lost 6 bases, leaving 7 bases of the junction unmatched. The CDR3 sequence is 14 residues long. Germline loops: CDR1 MGHDK, CDR2 SYGVNS.

This clonotype was observed at least ten times. The CDR3 here is CASSSPGGVGNTEAFF. CDR3 bases: TGTGCCAGCAGCTCCCCAGGGGGCGTGGGGAACACTGAAGCTTTCTTT. J is TRBJ1-1 and V is TRBV6-5; 8 bases line up with TRBD1. CDR3 size: 16 residues. Germline values: CDR1 MNHEY, CDR2 SVGAGI. The J segment lost 1 base and the V segment lost 6 bases, leaving 10 bases of the junction unmatched.

The chain combines TRBV7-8 with TRBJ2-3; 13 bases match TRBD2. The CDR3 runs to 16 residues. Trimming removed 3 bases from V and 6 bases from J; junction bases left unmatched: 6. Germline V lookup: CDR1 SGHVS, CDR2 FQNEAQ. The CDR3 loop is CASSFPTSGRGDTQYF. The CDR3 DNA reads TGTGCCAGCAGCTTCCCCACTAGCGGGAGGGGGGATACGCAGTATTTT.

At least ten counts were recorded for this clonotype. V is TRBV5-1 and J is TRBJ2-3; D is unclear. The length of the CDR3 is 15 residues. V was pared by 0 bases and J by 3 bases, with 11 bases between. Germline CDR1 reads SGHRS; CDR2 reads YFSETQ. Written as DNA, the CDR3 is TGCGCCAGCAGCTTGGTGGAACCCGGTACAGATACGCAGTATTTT. Encoded protein: CASSLVEPGTDTQYF.

This chain links TRBV19 with TRBJ2-1; D not resolved. V lost 2 bases and J 3 bases, leaving 14 bases between the germline ends. This CDR3 spans 16 amino acids. Germline values: CDR1 LNHDA, CDR2 SQIVND (reference sequence). The chain's CDR3 is CASSINRRTGYNEQFF. The DNA for the CDR3 is TGTGCCAGTAGTATAAATCGAAGGACCGGCTACAATGAGCAGTTCTTC.

This clonotype was counted at least ten times. The gene calls are TRBV6-6 and TRBJ2-1, with 9 bases that match TRBD2. CDR1 MNHNY and CDR2 SVGAGI come from the germline V gene (reference sequence). The length of the CDR3 is 15 residues. Trimming removed 8 bases from V and 2 bases from J; junction bases left unmatched: 7. CDR3 residues: CASGGSSGAYNEQFF. The CDR3 DNA reads TGTGCCAGCGGAGGTTCTAGCGGGGCCTACAATGAGCAGTTCTTC.

This clonotype was detected many times. V usage is TRBV12-3 or TRBV12-4 and J usage is TRBJ1-5, with a tentative D call TRBD1 (6 bases). V lost 6 bases and J 3 bases, leaving 9 bases between the germline ends. This CDR3 is 13 amino acids long. The CDR3 region is CASSGQLNQPQHF. The DNA of the CDR3 is TGTGCCAGCAGCGGACAGCTCAATCAGCCCCAGCATTTT.

This clonotype was seen ten or more times. The rearrangement links TRBV28 to TRBJ1-2; a weak D match, TRBD1 (5 bases). The CDR3 extends over 12 amino acids. Per germline, CDR1 MDHEN and CDR2 SYDVKM. Trimming shortened V by 10 bases and J by 4 bases, and 13 bases separated the two germline ends. In nucleotides, the CDR3 is TGTGCCATCTCCTCGGGACCCTATGGCTACACCTTC. Translating it yields CAISSGPYGYTF.

This clonotype was seen a few times. The rearrangement links TRBV6-6 to TRBJ1-1; no clear D gene. The CDR3 length is 16 residues. CDR1 and CDR2 from the germline V gene are MNHNY and SVGAGI (reference sequence). V lost 4 bases to trimming and J lost 4 bases, with 19 bases between them. Here the CDR3 reads CASSFPMGLSSTEAFF. CDR3 DNA sequence: TGTGCCAGCAGTTTCCCCATGGGGTTATCGAGCACTGAAGCTTTCTTT.

This clonotype was picked up many times. The chain joins TRBV10-3 to TRBJ2-7, with TRBD1 matching over 10 bases. Germline lookup yields CDR1 ENHRY and CDR2 SYGVKD. The CDR3 length is 12 residues. The CDR3, as DNA: TGTGCAACCGGGACAGGGGCCCACGAGCAGTACTTC. Protein sequence: CATGTGAHEQYF.

This clonotype showed up many times. The chain combines TRBV29-1 with TRBJ1-1; D is ambiguous. CDR3 size: 13 residues. V was clipped by 5 bases and J by 0 bases, with 10 bases between them. Per the germline V gene, CDR1 is SQVTM and CDR2 is ANQGSEA. DNA of the CDR3: TGCAGCGTTCTAAGGCCCCTGAACACTGAAGCTTTCTTT. Translation: CSVLRPLNTEAFF.